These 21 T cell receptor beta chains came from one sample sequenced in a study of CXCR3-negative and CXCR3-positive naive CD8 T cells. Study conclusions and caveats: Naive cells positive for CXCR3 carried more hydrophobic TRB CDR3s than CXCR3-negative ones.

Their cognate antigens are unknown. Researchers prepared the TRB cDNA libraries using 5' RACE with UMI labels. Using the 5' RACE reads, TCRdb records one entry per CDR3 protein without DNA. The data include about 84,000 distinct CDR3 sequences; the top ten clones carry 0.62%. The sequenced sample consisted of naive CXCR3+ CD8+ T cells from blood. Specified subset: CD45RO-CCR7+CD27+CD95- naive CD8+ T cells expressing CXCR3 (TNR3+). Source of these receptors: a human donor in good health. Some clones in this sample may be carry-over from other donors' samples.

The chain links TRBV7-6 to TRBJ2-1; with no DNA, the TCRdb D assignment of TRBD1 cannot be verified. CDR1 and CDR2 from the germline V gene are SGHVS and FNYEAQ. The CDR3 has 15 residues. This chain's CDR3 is CASSYPTGGRNEQFF.

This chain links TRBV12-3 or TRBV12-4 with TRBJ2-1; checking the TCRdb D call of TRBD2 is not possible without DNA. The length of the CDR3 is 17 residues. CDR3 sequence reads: CASTPHAGTLRSNEQFF.

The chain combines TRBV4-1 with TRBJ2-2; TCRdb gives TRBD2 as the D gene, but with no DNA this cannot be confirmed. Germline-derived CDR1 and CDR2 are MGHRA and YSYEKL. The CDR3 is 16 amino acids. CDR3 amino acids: CASSQVAGATTGELFF.

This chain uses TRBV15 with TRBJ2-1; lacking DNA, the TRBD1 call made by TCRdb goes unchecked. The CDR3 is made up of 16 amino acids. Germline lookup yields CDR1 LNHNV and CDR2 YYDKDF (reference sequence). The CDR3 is CATSRDPAGAYNEQFF.

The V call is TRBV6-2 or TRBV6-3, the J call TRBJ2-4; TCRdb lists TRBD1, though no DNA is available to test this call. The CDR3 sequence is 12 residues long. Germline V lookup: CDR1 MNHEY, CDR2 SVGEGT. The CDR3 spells CASSSGRYIQYF.

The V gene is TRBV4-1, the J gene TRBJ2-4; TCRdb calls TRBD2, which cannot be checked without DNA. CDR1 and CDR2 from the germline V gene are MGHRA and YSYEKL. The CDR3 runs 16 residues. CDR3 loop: CASSQLQAPLKNIQYF.

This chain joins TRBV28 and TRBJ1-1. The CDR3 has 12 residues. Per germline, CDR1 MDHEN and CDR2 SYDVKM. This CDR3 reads CASSFVGAEAFF.

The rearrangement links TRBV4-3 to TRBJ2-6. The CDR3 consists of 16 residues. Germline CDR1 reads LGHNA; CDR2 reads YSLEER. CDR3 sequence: CASSQDVASGANVLTF.

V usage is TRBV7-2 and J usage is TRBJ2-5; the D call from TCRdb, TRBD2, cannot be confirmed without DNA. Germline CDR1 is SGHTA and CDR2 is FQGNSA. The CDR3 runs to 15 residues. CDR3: CASSSPRDWQETQYF.

CDR3 sequence reads: CANLATDTQYF. The V call is TRBV2, the J call TRBJ2-3. This CDR3 region has 11 residues. Germline assignment: CDR1 SNHLY and CDR2 FYNNEI. Based on the CDR3 plus reference TRBV2 and TRBJ2-3, the full variable domain is EPEVTQTPSHQVTQMGQEVILRCVPISNHLYFYWYRQILGQKVEFLVSFYNNEISEKSEIFDDQFSVERPDGSNFTLKIRSTKLEDSAMYFCANLATDTQYFGPGTRLTVL.

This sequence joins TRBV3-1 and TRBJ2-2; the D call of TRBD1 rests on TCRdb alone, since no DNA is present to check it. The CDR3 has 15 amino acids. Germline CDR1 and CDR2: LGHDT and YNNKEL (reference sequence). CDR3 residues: CASEDGGDGTGELFF.

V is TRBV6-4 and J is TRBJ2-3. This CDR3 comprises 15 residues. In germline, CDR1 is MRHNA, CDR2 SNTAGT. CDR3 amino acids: CASSVDLGGPDTQYF.

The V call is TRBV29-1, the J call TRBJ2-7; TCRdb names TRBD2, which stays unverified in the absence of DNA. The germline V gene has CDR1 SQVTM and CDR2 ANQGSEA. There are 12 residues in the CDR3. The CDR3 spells CSVEVVGVEQYF.

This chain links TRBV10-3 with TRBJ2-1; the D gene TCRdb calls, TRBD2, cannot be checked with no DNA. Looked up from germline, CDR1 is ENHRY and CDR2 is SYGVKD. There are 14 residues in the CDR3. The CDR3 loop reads CAISDPDLANEQFF.

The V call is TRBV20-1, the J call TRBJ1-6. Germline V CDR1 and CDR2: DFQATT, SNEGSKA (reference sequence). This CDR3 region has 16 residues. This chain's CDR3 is CSAREKGSTALSPLHF.

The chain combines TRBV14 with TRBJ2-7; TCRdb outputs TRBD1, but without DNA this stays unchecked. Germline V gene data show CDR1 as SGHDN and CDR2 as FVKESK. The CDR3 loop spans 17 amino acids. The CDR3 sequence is CASSQVVPDRQAYEQYF.

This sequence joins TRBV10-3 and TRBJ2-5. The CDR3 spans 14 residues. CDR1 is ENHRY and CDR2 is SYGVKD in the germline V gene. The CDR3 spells CAISERDGTETQYF.

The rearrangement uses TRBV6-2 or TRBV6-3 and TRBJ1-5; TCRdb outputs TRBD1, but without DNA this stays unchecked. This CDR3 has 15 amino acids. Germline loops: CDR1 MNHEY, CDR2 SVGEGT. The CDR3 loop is CASSGLEGAYQPQHF.

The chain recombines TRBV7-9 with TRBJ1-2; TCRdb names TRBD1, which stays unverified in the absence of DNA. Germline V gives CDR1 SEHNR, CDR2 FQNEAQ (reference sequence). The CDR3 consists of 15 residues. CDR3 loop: CASSLGQGIDYGYTF.

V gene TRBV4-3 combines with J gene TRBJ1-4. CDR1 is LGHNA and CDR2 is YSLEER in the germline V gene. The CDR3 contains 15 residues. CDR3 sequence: CASSQAWVQAKKLFF.

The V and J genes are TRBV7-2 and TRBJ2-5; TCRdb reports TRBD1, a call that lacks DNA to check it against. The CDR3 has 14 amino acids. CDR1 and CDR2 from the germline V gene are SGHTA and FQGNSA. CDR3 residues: CASSSDRVQETQYF.